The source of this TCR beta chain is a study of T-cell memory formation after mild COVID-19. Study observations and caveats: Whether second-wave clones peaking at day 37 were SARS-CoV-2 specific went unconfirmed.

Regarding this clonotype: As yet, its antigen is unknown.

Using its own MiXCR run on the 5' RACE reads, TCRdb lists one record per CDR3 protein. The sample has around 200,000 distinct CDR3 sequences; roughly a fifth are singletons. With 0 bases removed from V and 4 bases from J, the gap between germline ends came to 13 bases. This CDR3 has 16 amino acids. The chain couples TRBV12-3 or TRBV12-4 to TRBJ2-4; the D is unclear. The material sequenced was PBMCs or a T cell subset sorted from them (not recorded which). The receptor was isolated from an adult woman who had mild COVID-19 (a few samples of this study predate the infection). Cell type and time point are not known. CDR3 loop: CASSLATGPLKNIQYF. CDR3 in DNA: TGTGCCAGCAGTTTAGCGACCGGACCTCTAAAAAACATTCAGTACTTC.